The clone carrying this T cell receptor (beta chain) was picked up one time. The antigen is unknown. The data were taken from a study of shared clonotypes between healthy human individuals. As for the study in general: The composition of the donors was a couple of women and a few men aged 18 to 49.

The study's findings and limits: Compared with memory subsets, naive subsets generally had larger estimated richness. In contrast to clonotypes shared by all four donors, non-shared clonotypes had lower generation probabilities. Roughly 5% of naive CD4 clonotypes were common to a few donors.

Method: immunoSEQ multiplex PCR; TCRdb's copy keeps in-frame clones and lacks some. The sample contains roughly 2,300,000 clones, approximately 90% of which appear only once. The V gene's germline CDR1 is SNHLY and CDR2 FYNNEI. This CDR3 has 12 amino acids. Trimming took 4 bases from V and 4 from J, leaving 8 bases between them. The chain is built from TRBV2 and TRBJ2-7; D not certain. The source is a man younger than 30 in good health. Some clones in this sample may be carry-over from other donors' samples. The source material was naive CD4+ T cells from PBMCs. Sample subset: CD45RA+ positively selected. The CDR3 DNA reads TGTGCCAGCAGTGCCACCTGGTACGAGCAGTACTTC. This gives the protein CASSATWYEQYF.